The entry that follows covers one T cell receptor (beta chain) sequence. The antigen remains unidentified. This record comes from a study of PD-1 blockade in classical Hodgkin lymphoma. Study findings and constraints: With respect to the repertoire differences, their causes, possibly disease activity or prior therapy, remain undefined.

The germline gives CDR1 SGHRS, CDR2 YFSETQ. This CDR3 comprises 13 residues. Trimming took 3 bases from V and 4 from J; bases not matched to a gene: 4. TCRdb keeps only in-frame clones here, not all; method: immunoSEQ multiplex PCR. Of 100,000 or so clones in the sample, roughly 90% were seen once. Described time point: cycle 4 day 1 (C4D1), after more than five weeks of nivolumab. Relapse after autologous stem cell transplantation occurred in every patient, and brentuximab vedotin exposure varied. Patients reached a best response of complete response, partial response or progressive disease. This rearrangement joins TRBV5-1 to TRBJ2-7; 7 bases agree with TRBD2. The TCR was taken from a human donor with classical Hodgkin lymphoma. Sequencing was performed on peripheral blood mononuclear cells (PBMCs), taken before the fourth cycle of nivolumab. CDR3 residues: CASSYSGNYEQYF. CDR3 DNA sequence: TGCGCCAGCAGCTACAGCGGGAATTACGAGCAGTACTTC.